This is a list of T cell receptor beta chains from one sample in a study of T cells in Graves' hyperthyroidism and ophthalmopathy. TCRdb analysed the multiplex PCR reads with MiXCR anew, one entry per CDR3 protein. The repertoire holds hundreds of thousands of distinct CDR3 sequences, roughly a third seen once, with roughly 30% in the top ten. The sample was blood. All receptors come from a woman in her thirties or forties with Graves' hyperthyroidism. Each CDR3 is given with its conserved first and last residue. A D gene is named only where the DNA matches it firmly. Clone size is not always given. Where it is, it says once, few, many or a class for expanded clones.

clone size	D gene	V gene	J gene	CDR3 DNA	CDR3 protein
-	-	TRBV7-2	TRBJ2-7	TGTGCCAGCAGCTCTGAGTTTGAGACAGGGGCTCAGCGGGGCTACGAGCAGTACTTC	CASSSEFETGAQRGYEQYF
-	TRBD1	TRBV2	TRBJ1-2	TGTGCCACCAGTGATTGGGACAGGGTGGGCTACACCTTC	CATSDWDRVGYTF
few	TRBD1	TRBV6-1	TRBJ1-1	TGTGCCAGTGACAGGGGGGAACTGAACACTGAAGCTTTCTTT	CASDRGELNTEAFF
-	-	TRBV7-9	TRBJ1-4	TGTGCCAGCAGCCCCTCGGGTACGGCTAATGAAAAACTGTTTTTT	CASSPSGTANEKLFF
-	TRBD1	TRBV7-2	TRBJ1-6	TGTGCCAGCAGCGCTGGGACAGGGCCAAGCACCTATAATTCACCCCTCCACTTT	CASSAGTGPSTYNSPLHF
-	-	TRBV6-5	TRBJ1-2	TGTGCCAGCAGTCGCCGGGACGGCCTTCATGGCTACACCTTC	CASSRRDGLHGYTF
-	TRBD1	TRBV10-3	TRBJ1-2	TGTGCCATACTCGACAGGGATGACGCAGGCTACACCTTC	CAILDRDDAGYTF
many	TRBD1	TRBV11-2	TRBJ2-7	TGTGCCAGCAGTTTGACAGGGGAAAGGTACGAGCAGTACTTC	CASSLTGERYEQYF
-	-	TRBV20-1	TRBJ2-1	TGCAGTGCTAGGGAGGGGCATGAGCAGTTCTTC	CSAREGHEQFF
many	-	TRBV10-3	TRBJ1-2	TGTGCCATCAGTGAGTCCACAGGACCCTATGGCTACACCTTC	CAISESTGPYGYTF
-	TRBD1	TRBV25-1	TRBJ1-3	TGTGCCAGCATAGGGCAGGGGGCTAACTGGGGAAACACCATATATTTT	CASIGQGANWGNTIYF
-	-	TRBV2	TRBJ1-6	TGCGCCAGCAGCTTGTCCGGGCAGGGCGTCGATTCACCCCTCCACTTT	CASSLSGQGVDSPLHF
-	-	TRBV25-1	TRBJ1-1	TGTGCCAGCAGTTCCGCTAAGCTCAGGAACACTGAAGCTTTCTTT	CASSSAKLRNTEAFF
-	TRBD1	TRBV6-5	TRBJ1-2	TGTGCCAGCAGTTACTCGACGGACAGGGGGAGGTGCTACACCTTC	CASSYSTDRGRCYTF
-	-	TRBV15	TRBJ2-3	TGTGCCACCAGCCCGGTCTCAGGGGAAAGAGCAGATACGCAGTATTTT	CATSPVSGERADTQYF
-	-	TRBV9	TRBJ2-2	TGTGCCGGCAGCGTAGAAATCGGGGGGCATGGCACCGGGGAGCTGTTTTTT	CAGSVEIGGHGTGELFF
many	TRBD1	TRBV20-1	TRBJ1-2	TGCAGTGCTAGCCCACAGGGGGGCTACACCTTC	CSASPQGGYTF
few	-	TRBV4-3	TRBJ2-7	TGCGCCAGCAGCCAAGACGCTAGTTCCTACGAGCAGTACTTC	CASSQDASSYEQYF
-	-	TRBV6-5	TRBJ2-5	TGTGCCAGCAGTTACTCCATTCGAGTGGGGGTTCAAGAGACTCAGTACTTC	CASSYSIRVGVQETQYF
many	-	TRBV29-1	TRBJ1-2	TGCAGCGTTGAATCGGGGTCAGGGTTTTCTGGCTACACCTTC	CSVESGSGFSGYTF
-	-	TRBV5-1	TRBJ2-5	TGCGCCAGCAGCTTGGCGGTTACAGGGCGGGAGACCCAGTACTTC	CASSLAVTGRETQYF
many	-	TRBV12-3/TRBV12-4	TRBJ1-5	TGTGCCAGCAGTCCCAGGCAAAATAGCAATCAGCCCCAGCATTTT	CASSPRQNSNQPQHF
-	TRBD1	TRBV7-9	TRBJ2-7	TGTGCCAGCAGCCGACAGGGTCTCGAGCAGTACTTC	CASSRQGLEQYF
-	-	TRBV29-1	TRBJ2-2	-	CSVKSGANVLTFGAGTGELFF
-	-	TRBV6-1	TRBJ2-2	TGTGCCAGTTTAGACACGAACACCGGGGAGCTGTTTTTT	CASLDTNTGELFF
-	-	TRBV2	TRBJ1-5	TGTGCCATCAGTGAACGGACTAGCAATCAGCCCCAGCATTTT	CAISERTSNQPQHF
few	-	TRBV12-3/TRBV12-4	TRBJ2-2	TGTGCCAGCAGTCCCTACGCCACAGGGACCGGGGAGCTGTTTTTT	CASSPYATGTGELFF
many	-	TRBV29-1	TRBJ1-3	TGCAGCGTTATACAGGACTCTGGAAACACCATATATTTT	CSVIQDSGNTIYF
-	-	TRBV5-1	TRBJ2-2	TGTGCCAGCAGCTGGGCCATCTGGGGGACCGGGGAGCTGTTTTTT	CASSWAIWGTGELFF
once	-	TRBV10-3	TRBJ2-7	TGTGCCATCAGTGCGGCGGGTGACACTCAGTACTTC	CAISAAGDTQYF
-	-	TRBV28	TRBJ2-5	TGTGCCACCCTCCTTGGGGGAGGCTTTATCTTC	CATLLGGGFIF
few	TRBD1	TRBV9	TRBJ2-7	TGTGCCAGCAGCGTAGGGGGGACAGGGAGTACCTACGAGCAGTACTTC	CASSVGGTGSTYEQYF
many	-	TRBV12-3/TRBV12-4	TRBJ2-7	TGTGCCAGCAGTTTTGTCCCCCAAAACGCCGAGCAGTACTTC	CASSFVPQNAEQYF
many	-	TRBV7-8	TRBJ1-1	TGTGCCAGCAGATACGATTGGGGTTTGAACACTGAAGCTTTCTTT	CASRYDWGLNTEAFF
few	TRBD2	TRBV20-1	TRBJ2-2	TGCAGTGCTAGGGGGACTATTAACGGGGAGCTGTTTTTT	CSARGTINGELFF
once	-	TRBV29-1	TRBJ2-6	TGCAGCGTTGTGTGGCAGCGCTCTGGGGCCAACGTCCTGACTTTC	CSVVWQRSGANVLTF
many	-	TRBV25-1	TRBJ1-1	TGTGCCAGCAGTCCCGGGCCATACACTGAAGCTTTCTTT	CASSPGPYTEAFF
once	-	TRBV5-6	TRBJ2-7	TGTGCCAGTAGTATCGCAGGGGTCCTCGAGCAGTACTTC	CASSIAGVLEQYF
-	-	TRBV2	TRBJ1-1	TGTGCCAGCTCACCACTCGGAGGGGCCCAGAACACTGAAGCTTTCTTT	CASSPLGGAQNTEAFF
-	-	TRBV7-9	TRBJ1-2	TGTGCCAGCAGCTTTGTCTCGACAGGCCCAACGGATAACTATGGCTACACCTTC	CASSFVSTGPTDNYGYTF
many	TRBD1	TRBV20-1	TRBJ1-2	TGCAGTGCTAGGTGGGGACAGAGCTATGGCTACACCTTC	CSARWGQSYGYTF
few	TRBD1	TRBV19	TRBJ1-2	TGTGCCAGTAGTAACCAGGGGGCGGGGGGCTACACCTTC	CASSNQGAGGYTF